The entry below describes one T cell receptor (beta chain). Its antigen is unidentified. This sample was included in a study of cytomegalovirus exposure and HLA in healthy donors. Donors in the study were healthy people who gave bone marrow. In the PCR, 60 Vbeta and 13 Jbeta primers were used. Sequencing was performed with immunoSEQ multiplex PCR; in TCRdb, only in-frame clones are kept and a portion is missing. The sample contains some 130,000 clones, 55% to 75% of which appear only once. The CDR3 is 15 amino acids. Germline V lookup: CDR1 SGHTS, CDR2 YDEGEE. The germline V and J ends were trimmed by 4 bases and 9 bases, with 19 bases remaining between them. Study outcomes and limitations: The authors enumerated around 150 TCR beta chains as linked to cytomegalovirus. An analysis done earlier found most TCR beta V segments productive about 87% or about 30% of the time. A later analysis linked a missense DCLRE1C variant to TCR beta V- and J-gene trimming.

This chain connects TRBV5-8 to TRBJ2-2; the D is unclear. The sequence derives from a man aged 25-45 years in good health and CMV-seropositive. Input material: PBMCs. CDR3: CASSLTYRKERELFF. The CDR3 DNA follows: TGTGCCAGCAGCCTAACATACAGAAAAGAAAGGGAGCTGTTTTTT.